This T cell receptor beta chain was retrieved from a study of a mutant IDH1 vaccine in newly diagnosed glioma. Time point meaning: week 47, end of study. One vaccine dose held 300 ug of mutant IDH1 20-mer peptide and came with topical imiquimod. For this clone: Its antigen is still unknown.

Produced via immunoSEQ multiplex PCR; TCRdb's table is partial and in-frame only. The sample has 55,000 to 65,000 clones; approximately 75% are singletons. CDR1 and CDR2 from the germline V gene are SNHLY and FYNNEI. The V gene lost 7 bases and the J gene lost 2 bases, with 18 bases spanning the gap. CDR3 length equals 16 residues. The receptor was derived from a man in his forties or fifties with glioma. The material sequenced was PBMCs, taken from a glioma patient whose treatment included an IDH1 peptide vaccine. This sequence joins TRBV2 and TRBJ1-5, with D possibly TRBD1 on 6 matching bases. CDR3 loop: CASTPGGGGGNQPQHF. CDR3 nucleotide sequence: TGTGCCAGCACCCCGGGTGGGGGCGGGGGCAATCAGCCCCAGCATTTT.